Below are 29 T cell receptor beta chains sequenced from a single sample in a study of blood T cell repertoires in COVID-19. Libraries were prepared by immunoSEQ multiplex PCR; TCRdb keeps only in-frame clonotypes and omits some of them. The top ten hold approximately 0.88% of the sample, which has roughly 170,000 clones, approximately 90% seen once. The material sequenced was peripheral blood. All receptors derive from a woman between 18 and 29 years old who had recovered from COVID-19.

The chain links TRBV3-1 (or the pseudogene TRBV3-2) to TRBJ1-3; no clear D gene. V lost 2 bases to trimming and J lost 2 bases, with 7 bases between them. The germline gives CDR1 LGHDT, CDR2 YNNKEL (reference sequence). The CDR3 extends over 14 amino acids. CDR3 DNA: TGTGCCAGCAGCCAAACGGGAACTGGAAACACCATATATTTT. This gives the protein CASSQTGTGNTIYF.

This clone was seen only a few times. The DNA of the CDR3 is TGCAGCGTCCACTACCTCGGGGAGCTGTTTTTT. Protein: CSVHYLGELFF. The chain uses TRBV29-1 and TRBJ2-2; no clear D gene. Germline V CDR1 and CDR2: SQVTM, ANQGSEA. The CDR3 spans 11 residues. V was clipped by 6 bases and J by 7 bases, with 9 bases between them.

For this clone: One end of the junction fails to match germline, which may point to a read error. This chain joins TRBV15 and TRBJ1-1; 7 bases match TRBD1. Germline values: CDR1 LNHNV, CDR2 YYDKDF (reference sequence). The CDR3 consists of 14 residues. The chain's CDR3 is CATSRDGTAEAYTF. The CDR3 bases are TGTGCCACCAGCAGAGACGGGACAGCCGAAGCTTATACGTTT.

The CDR3 sequence: CASSLWTATNEQFF. In nucleotides, the CDR3 is TGTGCCAGCAGCTTATGGACAGCAACCAATGAGCAGTTCTTC. This sequence joins TRBV7-2 and TRBJ2-1; maybe TRBD1 (6 bases). V gave up 2 bases and J gave up 6 bases, with 11 bases separating them. The CDR3 consists of 14 residues. Germline CDR1 and CDR2: SGHTA and FQGNSA.

The chain links TRBV4-3 to TRBJ2-7; 7 bases are a match to TRBD2. CDR1 is LGHNA and CDR2 is YSLEER in the germline V gene. This CDR3 contains 15 residues. The J segment lost 0 bases and the V segment lost 4 bases, leaving 6 bases of the junction unmatched. The CDR3 spells CASSLYGTTSYEQYF. For the CDR3, the DNA is TGCGCCAGCAGCCTATACGGGACTACCTCCTACGAGCAGTACTTC.

The chain recombines TRBV4-1 with TRBJ2-1, with 8 bases fitting TRBD2. V gave up 1 base and J gave up 2 bases; unmatched junction bases: 4. CDR1 and CDR2 from the germline V gene are MGHRA and YSYEKL. There are 16 residues in the CDR3. The CDR3 loop reads CASSQAPAGAYNEQFF. CDR3 bases: TGCGCCAGCAGCCAAGCCCCAGCGGGGGCCTACAATGAGCAGTTCTTC.

The gene calls are TRBV5-1 and TRBJ2-1, with D tentatively TRBD1 (5 bases). The V gene's germline CDR1 is SGHRS and CDR2 YFSETQ. The germline V and J ends were trimmed by 0 bases and 1 base, with 11 bases remaining between them. CDR3 size: 16 residues. The CDR3: CASSLAGSLSYNEQFF. CDR3 in DNA: TGCGCCAGCAGCTTGGCAGGGTCCCTTTCCTACAATGAGCAGTTCTTC.

The chain couples TRBV27 to TRBJ2-1; 13 positions match TRBD2. This CDR3 is 16 amino acids long. Germline lookup yields CDR1 MNHEY and CDR2 SMNVEV (reference sequence). V shed 4 bases and J 4 bases; nucleotides not matched to a gene: 4. CDR3 sequence reads: CASSSEGLAGYNEQFF. The DNA of the CDR3 is TGTGCCAGCAGTTCAGAGGGACTAGCGGGGTACAATGAGCAGTTCTTC.

The rearrangement joins TRBV4-3 to TRBJ2-2; TRBD2 aligns across 14 bases. Germline CDR1 reads LGHNA; CDR2 reads YSLEER. Unmatched junction bases numbered 8, after V lost 0 bases and J lost 5 bases. CDR3 length equals 19 residues. The CDR3 sequence: CASSQEGRLAGGNTGELFF. In DNA, the CDR3 is TGCGCCAGCAGCCAAGAGGGCCGACTAGCGGGGGGGAATACCGGGGAGCTGTTTTTT.

This clone has only one observation. This rearrangement joins TRBV30 to TRBJ2-2; D is possibly TRBD1 (5 bases). Trimming removed 3 bases from V and 3 bases from J, with 14 bases in between. Germline CDR1 reads GTSNPN; CDR2 reads SVGIG (reference sequence). CDR3 length: 15 residues. The CDR3 coding sequence is TGTGCCTGGAGCCAGCGAGACAGACACACCGGGGAGCTGTTTTTT. Translation gives CAWSQRDRHTGELFF.

The chain links TRBV29-1 to TRBJ1-1; D remains unclear. Germline lookup yields CDR1 SQVTM and CDR2 ANQGSEA. CDR3 length: 11 amino acids. V lost 5 bases and J lost 2, with 6 bases in between. The chain's CDR3 is CSVRDNTEAFF. The CDR3 DNA sequence: TGCAGCGTTCGGGATAACACTGAAGCTTTCTTT.

The chain carries TRBV19 and TRBJ2-1; TRBD2 matches 11 bases. Germline V gene sequence: CDR1 LNHDA, CDR2 SQIVND (reference sequence). The CDR3 sequence is 15 residues long. Trimming at V came to 3 bases and at J to 6 bases, leaving 4 bases not matched to a gene. The CDR3 spells CASSITSGSPNEQFF. CDR3 coding DNA: TGTGCCAGTAGTATCACTAGCGGGAGCCCCAATGAGCAGTTCTTC.

In nucleotides, the CDR3 is TGTGCCAGCAGCCAAGAGACAGGGGGCGGCACTGAAGCTTTCTTT. Protein sequence: CASSQETGGGTEAFF. The chain uses TRBV3-1 (or the pseudogene TRBV3-2) and TRBJ1-1; 10 bases map to TRBD1. Germline V lookup: CDR1 LGHDT, CDR2 YNNKEL (reference sequence). With 0 bases clipped from V and 4 bases from J, the junction kept 2 bases outside the gene matches. The CDR3 consists of 15 residues.

The chain uses TRBV19 and TRBJ2-1; D remains unclear. Germline assignment: CDR1 LNHDA and CDR2 SQIVND (reference sequence). V lost 4 bases and J 2 bases, leaving 12 bases between the germline ends. The CDR3 is 15 residues long. CDR3 DNA: TGTGCCAGTAGTAGGGCGATCGTCACCTACAATGAGCAGTTCTTC. Translated, it gives CASSRAIVTYNEQFF. Together with reference TRBV19 and TRBJ2-1, the CDR3 gives the full variable domain: DGGITQSPKYLFRKEGQNVTLSCEQNLNHDAMYWYRQDPGQGLRLIYYSQIVNDFQKGDIAEGYSVSREKKESFPLTVTSAQKNPTAFYLCASSRAIVTYNEQFFGPGTRLTVL.

Only one count was recorded for this clone. This chain links TRBV5-6 with TRBJ1-2; D perhaps matches TRBD1 (5 bases). Germline CDR1 SGHDT, CDR2 YYEEEE. V lost 0 bases to trimming and J lost 8 bases, with 14 bases between them. The length of the CDR3 is 14 residues. The CDR3 DNA is TGTGCCAGCAGCTTGGGGCAGGGTGGAAGGGGCTACACCTTC. Translated: CASSLGQGGRGYTF.

V usage is TRBV7-9 and J usage is TRBJ2-6, with D tentatively TRBD1 (6 bases). V was cut by 5 bases and J by 4 bases, with 12 bases left in between. The germline CDR1 and CDR2 sequences are SEHNR and FQNEAQ (reference sequence). This CDR3 is built from 15 residues. Here the CDR3 reads CASSDTGIGANVLTF. The CDR3 DNA sequence: TGTGCCAGCAGCGATACAGGGATAGGGGCCAACGTCCTGACTTTC.

This clone was counted between two and nine times. Here the CDR3 DNA reads TGCGCCAGCAGCACATTCCAAGGAACCACCGGGGGACCCCTCCACTTT. Encoded protein: CASSTFQGTTGGPLHF. The V gene is TRBV4-1, the J gene TRBJ1-6; possibly TRBD1 for D (5 bases). Germline CDR1 MGHRA, CDR2 YSYEKL. Trimming removed 5 bases from V and 12 bases from J, with 23 bases in between. This CDR3 region has 16 residues.

The chain joins TRBV4-3 to TRBJ1-5; no clear D gene. The CDR3 covers 15 residues. From germline, CDR1 is LGHNA and CDR2 YSLEER. The V end was cut by 0 bases, the J end by 0 bases, with 6 bases between. CDR3 amino acids: CASSQERYSNQPQHF. The CDR3 nucleotides read TGCGCCAGCAGCCAAGAGAGATATAGCAATCAGCCCCAGCATTTT.

The chain combines TRBV5-1 with TRBJ2-1, with TRBD2 identical over 8 bases. Germline V gives CDR1 SGHRS, CDR2 YFSETQ. The CDR3 spans 14 residues. Germline trimming cut 3 bases from V and 8 bases from J; bases unmatched to any gene: 7. CDR3 bases: TGCGCCAGCAGCTGGGGGACTAGTGCCCATGAGCAGTTCTTC. It is translated as CASSWGTSAHEQFF.

This sequence joins TRBV15 and TRBJ1-4; D might be TRBD1 (5 bases). V was cut by 2 bases and J by 1 base, with 8 bases left in between. CDR1 is LNHNV and CDR2 is YYDKDF in the germline V gene (reference sequence). CDR3 size: 15 residues. The CDR3: CATSRRGGTNEKLFF. The DNA for the CDR3 is TGTGCCACCAGCAGAAGGGGTGGAACTAATGAAAAACTGTTTTTT.

The chain recombines TRBV9 with TRBJ1-6; TRBD1 agrees at 7 bases. CDR3 length: 13 residues. Unmatched junction bases numbered 0, after V lost 3 bases and J lost 6 bases. CDR1 is SGDLS, CDR2 YYNGEE, per germline. CDR3 nucleotides: TGTGCCAGCAGCGACAGGGGTAATTCACCCCTCCACTTT. Residues: CASSDRGNSPLHF.

The chain joins TRBV6-2 or TRBV6-3 to TRBJ2-7; 7 bases match TRBD1. CDR1 and CDR2 from the germline V gene are MNHEY and SVGEGT. Trimming cost V 5 bases and J 2 bases; bases outside gene matches: 3. CDR3 length: 13 amino acids. The CDR3 nucleotides are TGTGCCAGCAGTCGACAGGGCACCTACGAGCAGTACTTC. It is translated as CASSRQGTYEQYF.

The rearrangement links TRBV30 to TRBJ2-1; the match to TRBD2 covers 7 bases. The CDR3 has 15 amino acids. The germline gives CDR1 GTSNPN, CDR2 SVGIG (reference sequence). Trimming took 2 bases from V and 5 from J; bases not matched to a gene: 9. CDR3 coding DNA: TGTGCCTGGAGTATGGGGGGGAATGGGCACAATGAGCAGTTCTTC. Translation gives CAWSMGGNGHNEQFF.

This clone was seen a few times. The rearrangement links TRBV2 to TRBJ1-1; 7 bases map to TRBD1. The V and J ends lost 2 bases and 9 bases, in that order; junction bases with no gene match: 21. The CDR3 has 18 amino acids. In germline, CDR1 is SNHLY, CDR2 FYNNEI. CDR3 in amino acids: CASSEYRVWAGIGGKAFF. The CDR3 bases are TGTGCCAGCAGTGAATACCGCGTTTGGGCGGGCATAGGGGGCAAAGCTTTCTTT. Based on the CDR3 plus reference TRBV2 and TRBJ1-1, the full variable domain is EPEVTQTPSHQVTQMGQEVILRCVPISNHLYFYWYRQILGQKVEFLVSFYNNEISEKSEIFDDQFSVERPDGSNFTLKIRSTKLEDSAMYFCASSEYRVWAGIGGKAFFGQGTRLTVV.

This clone has more than one count but fewer than ten. The J gene is TRBJ2-7, the V gene TRBV4-1; D unresolved. The CDR3 is 12 residues long. Trimming took off 5 bases at V and 0 bases at J, with 5 bases between the two ends. Germline V gives CDR1 MGHRA, CDR2 YSYEKL. The CDR3 loop reads CASSVNSYEQYF. Here the CDR3 DNA reads TGCGCCAGCAGCGTCAACTCCTACGAGCAGTACTTC.

This sequence joins TRBV15 and TRBJ1-2; 7 bases map to TRBD1. The V gene's germline CDR1 is LNHNV and CDR2 YYDKDF (reference sequence). The CDR3 runs to 16 residues. V shed 0 bases and J 8 bases; nucleotides not matched to a gene: 12. CDR3 residues: CATSREFGQVGYGYTF. CDR3 DNA: TGTGCCACCAGCAGAGAGTTCGGACAGGTGGGTTACGGCTACACCTTC.

The V gene is TRBV5-1, the J gene TRBJ1-1; D is undetermined. Trimming removed 4 bases at V and 3 bases at J, with 7 bases between. Germline V gives CDR1 SGHRS, CDR2 YFSETQ. This CDR3 contains 12 residues. The CDR3 loop reads CASSGWYTEAFF. CDR3 nucleotide sequence: TGCGCCAGCAGCGGCTGGTACACTGAAGCTTTCTTT.

This clone showed up just a few times. The gene calls are TRBV5-4 and TRBJ2-2; 9 bases fit TRBD1. The CDR3 totals 14 residues. The junction had 4 bases not matched to a gene; V was cut back by 4 bases and J by 6 bases. Germline V gene data show CDR1 as SGHNT and CDR2 as YYREEE (reference sequence). The CDR3 protein is CASSRTGVAGELFF. CDR3 nucleotides: TGTGCCAGCAGCCGGACAGGGGTAGCCGGGGAGCTGTTTTTT.

Only a few counts were recorded for this clone. The J gene is TRBJ1-6, the V gene TRBV6-5; D is unresolved. CDR1 is MNHEY and CDR2 is SVGAGI in the germline V gene. Trimming took 6 bases from V and 10 from J, leaving 10 bases between them. The CDR3 length is 12 residues. CDR3 bases: TGTGCCAGCAGGCAAGGAGAGTCACCCCTCCACTTT. Protein sequence: CASRQGESPLHF.